This TCR beta chain was identified during a study of tumor-infiltrating lymphocytes in localized non-small cell lung cancer. Study-wide results and limits: IM1 and IM2 tumors showed no difference in T-cell fraction. Tumor T-cell fraction was not associated with recurrence-free survival. Different pieces of the same tissue went to different assays, confounding technical variation with intratumor heterogeneity. Higher tumor T cell infiltration than in uninvolved lung was supported by TCRbeta sequencing.

Trimming cost V 2 bases and J 3 bases, with 9 bases left between them. The CDR3 is 14 amino acids. In germline, CDR1 is SGHDT, CDR2 YYEEEE. This clone was counted a single time. Its antigen is unidentified. Assay used: immunoSEQ multiplex PCR; TCRdb lists only in-frame clones, some missing. The table has around 5,400 clones, around 81% seen once. The receptor was isolated from a human donor with non-small cell lung cancer. Material: lung tumor tissue. The rearrangement joins TRBV5-6 to TRBJ2-1; no definite D call. The CDR3 reads CASSLRRGYNEQFF. In DNA form, the CDR3 reads TGTGCCAGCAGCTTACGGCGAGGCTACAATGAGCAGTTCTTC.